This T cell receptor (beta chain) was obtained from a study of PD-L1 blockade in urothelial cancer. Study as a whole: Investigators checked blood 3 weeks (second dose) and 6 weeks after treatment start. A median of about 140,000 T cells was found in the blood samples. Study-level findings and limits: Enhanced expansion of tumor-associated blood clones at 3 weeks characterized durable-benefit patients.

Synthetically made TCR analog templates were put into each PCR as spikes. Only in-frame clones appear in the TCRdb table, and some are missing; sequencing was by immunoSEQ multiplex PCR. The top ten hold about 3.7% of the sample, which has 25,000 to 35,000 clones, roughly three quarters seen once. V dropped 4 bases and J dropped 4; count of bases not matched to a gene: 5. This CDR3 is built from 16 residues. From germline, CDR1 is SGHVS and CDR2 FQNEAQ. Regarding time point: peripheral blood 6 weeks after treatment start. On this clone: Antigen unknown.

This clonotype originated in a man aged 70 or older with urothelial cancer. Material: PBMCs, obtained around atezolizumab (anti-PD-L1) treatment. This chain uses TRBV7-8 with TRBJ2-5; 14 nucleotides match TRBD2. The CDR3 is CASSSRLAGGVETQYF. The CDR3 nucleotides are TGTGCCAGCAGCTCTCGACTAGCGGGGGGGGTAGAGACCCAGTACTTC.